The next 12 T cell receptor beta chains were all read from a single sample in a study of technical replicates of blood from several donors. Sequenced by immunoSEQ multiplex PCR; TCRdb stores in-frame clones only, minus some. The data show 75,000 to 85,000 clones, approximately 78% seen once. Sample: PBMCs. All receptors derive from a human donor in good health. Some clones in this sample may be carry-over from other donors' samples.

This chain links TRBV27 with TRBJ1-2; possible D gene TRBD1, 5 bases. The CDR3 length is 14 residues. The germline V gene encodes CDR1 MNHEY and CDR2 SMNVEV (reference sequence). Trimming removed 5 bases at V and 4 bases at J, with 14 bases between. As DNA, the CDR3 is TGTGCCAGCAGTCCCCGGGGGTTTGGCTATGGCTACACCTTC. This translates into CASSPRGFGYGYTF.

V is TRBV30 and J is TRBJ1-5; 7 bases line up with TRBD1. Germline CDR1 is GTSNPN and CDR2 is SVGIG (reference sequence). The CDR3 runs to 13 residues. With 2 bases clipped from V and 7 bases from J, the junction kept 5 bases outside the gene matches. As DNA, the CDR3 is TGTGCCTGGAGTACAGGGGTACGGCAGCCCCAGCATTTT. As protein: CAWSTGVRQPQHF.

The chain links TRBV4-1 to TRBJ1-1, with D hard to call. CDR1 and CDR2 (germline): MGHRA, YSYEKL. V lost 6 bases and J 5 bases, leaving 7 bases between the germline ends. This CDR3 contains 11 residues. Here the CDR3 DNA reads TGCGCCAGCAGATCGGGAACTGAAGCTTTCTTT. Protein product: CASRSGTEAFF.

The rearrangement links TRBV4-1 to TRBJ2-5, with D possibly matching TRBD2 (6 bases). The CDR3 has 17 amino acids. Germline V gives CDR1 MGHRA, CDR2 YSYEKL. V was clipped by 5 bases and J by 9 bases, with 28 bases between them. The CDR3 loop is CASSFGLTPGPRRAQYF. As DNA, the CDR3 is TGCGCCAGCAGCTTCGGACTCACACCCGGCCCTCGGAGGGCCCAGTACTTC.

This chain links TRBV6-5 with TRBJ2-5, with 7 bases lining up with TRBD2. The CDR3 covers 16 residues. Trimming took 0 bases from V and 4 from J; bases not matched to a gene: 8. Germline CDR1 and CDR2: MNHEY and SVGAGI. CDR3 DNA sequence: TGTGCCAGCAGTTACTCGAGCGGGACGAGGGGAGAGACCCAGTACTTC. It codes for CASSYSSGTRGETQYF.

The chain joins TRBV7-2 to TRBJ1-1; TRBD1 matches at 8 bases. The CDR3 length is 13 residues. Germline-derived CDR1 and CDR2 are SGHTA and FQGNSA. V was pared by 6 bases and J by 5 bases, with 5 bases of the junction left unmatched. For the CDR3, the DNA is TGTGCCAGCAGTTATACAGGGGGGACTGAAGCTTTCTTT. Encoded protein: CASSYTGGTEAFF.

The chain employs TRBV18 and TRBJ2-7; 9 bases match TRBD1. The length of the CDR3 is 15 residues. Germline CDR1 KGHSH, CDR2 LQKENI. Trimming cost V 6 bases and J 3 bases; bases outside gene matches: 9. The CDR3 loop is CASSRTGGDFYEQYF. The CDR3 DNA sequence: TGTGCCAGCTCGCGCACAGGGGGCGACTTCTACGAGCAGTACTTC.

This clone has just one count. The genes are TRBV7-9 and TRBJ1-3; possibly TRBD1 for D (6 bases). The germline CDR1 and CDR2 sequences are SEHNR and FQNEAQ (reference sequence). The CDR3 has 15 residues. Trimming took off 5 bases at V and 0 bases at J, with 11 bases between the two ends. The CDR3, as DNA: TGTGCCAGCAGCATCGGACAGTTCTCTGGAAACACCATATATTTT. Translating it yields CASSIGQFSGNTIYF.

This chain joins TRBV7-9 and TRBJ2-5, with 9 bases matching TRBD2. Trimming took 4 bases from V and 4 from J; bases not matched to a gene: 1. The length of the CDR3 is 13 residues. Germline CDR1 is SEHNR and CDR2 is FQNEAQ (reference sequence). The CDR3 DNA reads as TGTGCCAGCAGCTATAGCGGGGGAGAGACCCAGTACTTC. This encodes CASSYSGGETQYF.

The chain couples TRBV18 to TRBJ2-2; 8 nucleotides line up with TRBD2. CDR1 is KGHSH, CDR2 LQKENI, per germline. Unmatched junction bases numbered 6, after V lost 6 bases and J lost 0 bases. This CDR3 contains 16 residues. The CDR3 loop is CASSLGLAANTGELFF. Here the CDR3 DNA reads TGTGCCAGCTCGTTAGGACTAGCCGCGAACACCGGGGAGCTGTTTTTT.

The DNA for the CDR3 is TGTGCCAGCAGCTTAAAGGGGGCTAGCACAGATACGCAGTATTTT. Protein sequence: CASSLKGASTDTQYF. The rearrangement uses TRBV7-3 and TRBJ2-3, with 7 bases aligning to TRBD1. CDR3 length: 15 residues. CDR1 is SGHTA and CDR2 is FQGTGA in the germline V gene. After removal of 1 base from V and 0 bases from J, the junction contained 1 base not matched to a gene.

The chain carries TRBV10-3 and TRBJ2-2; the D gene is possibly TRBD2 (6 bases). V was cut by 5 bases and J by 5 bases, with 12 bases left in between. The CDR3 is 14 residues long. The germline V gene has CDR1 ENHRY and CDR2 SYGVKD. CDR3 sequence reads: CAISLSGLTGELFF. In DNA form, the CDR3 reads TGTGCCATCAGTCTAAGCGGGTTGACCGGGGAGCTGTTTTTT.